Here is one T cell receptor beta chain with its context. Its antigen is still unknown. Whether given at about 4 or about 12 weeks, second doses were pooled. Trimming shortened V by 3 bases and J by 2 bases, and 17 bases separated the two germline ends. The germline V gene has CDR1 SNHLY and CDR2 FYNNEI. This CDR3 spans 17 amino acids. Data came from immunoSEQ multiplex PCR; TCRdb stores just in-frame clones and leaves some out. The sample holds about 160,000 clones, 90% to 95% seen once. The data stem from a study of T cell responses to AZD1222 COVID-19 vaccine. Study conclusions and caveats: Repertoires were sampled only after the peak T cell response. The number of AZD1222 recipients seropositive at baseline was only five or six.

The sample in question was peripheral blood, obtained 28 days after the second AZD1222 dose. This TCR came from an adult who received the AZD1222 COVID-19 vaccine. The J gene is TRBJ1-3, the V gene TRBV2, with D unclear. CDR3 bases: TGTGCCAGCAGTGACCCGCAGGCGTCGGCAACTGGAAACACCATATATTTT. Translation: CASSDPQASATGNTIYF.